Below are 24 T cell receptor beta chains sequenced from a single sample in a study of blood T cell repertoires in COVID-19. Repertoires were generated with immunoSEQ multiplex PCR, while TCRdb's copy carries only in-frame clones and drops some. The sample carries 250,000 to 300,000 clones, roughly 89% recorded once. Source material: PBMCs or T cells enriched from blood (not recorded which). The receptors were sampled from a man aged 35 to 55 who had recovered from COVID-19.

This clone has only one observation. The J gene is TRBJ1-1, the V gene TRBV7-6, with TRBD1 as a possible D gene (5 bases). The length of the CDR3 is 16 residues. Germline lookup yields CDR1 SGHVS and CDR2 FNYEAQ. The V gene lost 1 base and the J gene lost 0 bases, with 12 bases spanning the gap. DNA of the CDR3: TGTGCCAGCAGCTTAGAGGGGCTAGGCATGAACACTGAAGCTTTCTTT. Amino acids: CASSLEGLGMNTEAFF.

The rearrangement uses TRBV5-6 and TRBJ2-1; 9 bases are a match to TRBD1. The CDR3 runs 15 residues. Germline CDR1 and CDR2: SGHDT and YYEEEE. The junction had 8 bases not matched to a gene; V was cut back by 2 bases and J by 8 bases. The CDR3 is CASSLPGQGKDEQFF. The DNA for the CDR3 is TGTGCCAGCAGCTTACCGGGACAGGGTAAAGATGAGCAGTTCTTC.

V usage is TRBV6-5 and J usage is TRBJ2-7; D is perhaps TRBD1 (6 bases). The length of the CDR3 is 15 residues. From germline, CDR1 is MNHEY and CDR2 SVGAGI. V was pared by 7 bases and J by 3 bases, with 19 bases between. The CDR3 DNA reads TGTGCCAGCACCCCCCTTAGGGAACAGGGCTACGAGCAGTACTTC. Translated, it gives CASTPLREQGYEQYF.

In this sample, this clone turned up a few times. The rearrangement links TRBV7-8 to TRBJ1-1; unclear D gene. V dropped 2 bases and J dropped 1 base, with 14 bases sitting between them. CDR3 length equals 16 residues. CDR1 is SGHVS and CDR2 is FQNEAQ in the germline V gene. The CDR3 spells CASSLLRSQRNTEAFF. CDR3 nucleotide sequence: TGTGCCAGCAGCTTATTAAGGTCGCAGCGGAACACTGAAGCTTTCTTT.

Worth noting for this clone: This CDR3 is also generated by other DNA sequences in the sample. The chain joins TRBV18 to TRBJ1-1, with D possibly matching TRBD1 (5 bases). The germline gives CDR1 KGHSH, CDR2 LQKENI. The V gene lost 2 bases and the J gene lost 1 base, with 8 bases spanning the gap. CDR3 size: 14 residues. The CDR3 region has the DNA TGTGCCAGCTCACCAGGGGCAGAGAACACTGAAGCTTTCTTT. It specifies CASSPGAENTEAFF.

The chain has TRBV18 and TRBJ2-6; D is possibly TRBD1 (6 bases). Germline loops: CDR1 KGHSH, CDR2 LQKENI. This CDR3 comprises 15 residues. V lost 3 bases and J lost 4, with 10 bases in between. The CDR3 coding sequence is TGTGCCAGCTCACCTACAGGGTTAGGGGCCAACGTCCTGACTTTC. The encoded protein is CASSPTGLGANVLTF. The variable domain in full, with the rest retrieved from reference TRBV18 and TRBJ2-6, is NAGVMQNPRHLVRRRGQEARLRCSPMKGHSHVYWYRQLPEEGLKFMVYLQKENIIDESGMPKERFSAEFPKEGPSILRIQQVVRGDSAAYFCASSPTGLGANVLTFGAGSRLTVL.

The chain has TRBV7-3 and TRBJ1-5; 8 nucleotides align to TRBD1. Germline V lookup: CDR1 SGHTA, CDR2 FQGTGA. This CDR3 contains 18 residues. With V trimmed by 0 bases and J by 9 bases, 16 bases remained unmatched. CDR3 DNA: TGTGCCAGCAGCTTAACGTGTGCCAGGGGGCGAACTCAGAGGCCCCAGCATTTT. Translation gives CASSLTCARGRTQRPQHF.

The CDR3 region is CAWQGPNQPQHF. The DNA of the CDR3 is TGTGCCTGGCAGGGGCCCAATCAGCCCCAGCATTTT. The J gene is TRBJ1-5, the V gene TRBV30; tentatively, D is TRBD1 (6 bases). CDR3 length equals 12 residues. CDR1 and CDR2 (germline): GTSNPN, SVGIG (reference sequence). With 5 bases removed from V and 3 bases from J, the gap between germline ends came to 8 bases.

The chain carries TRBV28 and TRBJ2-3; 9 bases are a match to TRBD2. CDR1 is MDHEN, CDR2 SYDVKM, per germline. The V segment lost 6 bases and the J segment 2 bases; nucleotides outside the gene matches: 6. This CDR3 has 15 residues. CDR3: CASRRREGLTDTQYF. The CDR3 bases are TGTGCCAGCAGACGGCGGGAGGGCCTCACAGATACGCAGTATTTT.

In its sample, this clone was seen once. The rearrangement joins TRBV2 to TRBJ2-5; the match to TRBD1 covers 7 bases. Germline loops: CDR1 SNHLY, CDR2 FYNNEI. V lost 2 bases to trimming and J lost 1 base; unmatched junction nucleotides: 13. CDR3 size: 18 residues. CDR3 coding DNA: TGTGCCAGCAGTGAATGGGTACTGGACAGGATATCCCAAGAGACCCAGTACTTC. Translated, it gives CASSEWVLDRISQETQYF.

V usage is TRBV11-3 and J usage is TRBJ2-7; unclear D gene. Germline V lookup: CDR1 SGHNT, CDR2 YENEEA. The CDR3 covers 11 residues. V was shortened by 5 bases and J by 6 bases, with 8 bases between the two germline ends. The CDR3 here is CASSRSPEQYF. For the CDR3, the DNA is TGTGCCAGCAGCAGGAGTCCCGAGCAGTACTTC.

In its sample, this clone was seen once. The rearrangement uses TRBV3-1 (or the pseudogene TRBV3-2) and TRBJ1-2; maybe TRBD1 (6 bases). The germline gives CDR1 LGHDT, CDR2 YNNKEL (reference sequence). This CDR3 has 13 residues. Trimming took off 4 bases at V and 4 bases at J, with 10 bases between the two ends. The DNA of the CDR3 is TGTGCCAGCAGCCGGGACACCTTCTATGGCTACACCTTC. Translation gives CASSRDTFYGYTF.

This chain uses TRBV6-2 or TRBV6-3 with TRBJ2-3; no definite D call. This CDR3 is 12 amino acids long. V was clipped by 0 bases and J by 7 bases, with 5 bases between them. Germline loops: CDR1 MNHEY, CDR2 SVGEGT. Here the CDR3 DNA reads TGTGCCAGCAGTTACTCTCCTAATACGCAGTATTTT. As protein: CASSYSPNTQYF.

V is TRBV10-3 and J is TRBJ1-5; no clear D. The CDR3 length is 17 residues. The germline V gene has CDR1 ENHRY and CDR2 SYGVKD. V lost 0 bases and J lost 6, with 18 bases in between. The CDR3 DNA reads as TGTGCCATCAGTGAGTCGACCGGAGGTTCGGTCTCTCAGCCCCAGCATTTT. Amino acid sequence: CAISESTGGSVSQPQHF.

This chain connects TRBV3-1 (or the pseudogene TRBV3-2) to TRBJ2-2, with 10 bases fitting TRBD1. Germline V gene data show CDR1 as LGHDT and CDR2 as YNNKEL (reference sequence). Trimming took 4 bases from V and 4 from J; bases not matched to a gene: 6. There are 16 residues in the CDR3. CDR3 coding DNA: TGTGCCAGCAGCCGTAATAGACAGGGGGCCACCGGGGAGCTGTTTTTT. Encoded protein: CASSRNRQGATGELFF.

The rearrangement joins TRBV6-5 to TRBJ1-3, with 7 bases lining up with TRBD1. After removal of 2 bases from V and 3 bases from J, the junction contained 4 bases not matched to a gene. The CDR3 spans 15 residues. The germline CDR1 and CDR2 sequences are MNHEY and SVGAGI. The CDR3 region is CASSYATGYGNTIYF. CDR3 nucleotides: TGTGCCAGCAGTTACGCGACAGGGTATGGAAACACCATATATTTT.

The V call is TRBV5-1, the J call TRBJ2-7, with D possibly TRBD2 on 5 matching bases. Germline-derived CDR1 and CDR2 are SGHRS and YFSETQ. V lost 0 bases to trimming and J lost 7 bases, with 17 bases between them. There are 15 residues in the CDR3. CDR3 DNA sequence: TGCGCCAGCAGCTTGGCTCCGCACTCCGAGGGAGAGCAGTACTTC. Residues: CASSLAPHSEGEQYF.

The chain joins TRBV7-6 to TRBJ2-1, with TRBD2 identical over 7 bases. Unmatched junction bases numbered 9, after V lost 0 bases and J lost 4 bases. Germline values: CDR1 SGHVS, CDR2 FNYEAQ. This CDR3 spans 17 amino acids. Written as DNA, the CDR3 is TGTGCCAGCAGCTTAGCCCCTTCTAGCGGAGAATACAATGAGCAGTTCTTC. It is translated as CASSLAPSSGEYNEQFF.

The chain joins TRBV3-1 (or the pseudogene TRBV3-2) to TRBJ1-4, with D perhaps TRBD1 (6 bases). CDR1 and CDR2 (germline): LGHDT, YNNKEL (reference sequence). The V end lost 4 bases, the J end lost 0 bases, and 9 bases lay between the germline ends. The CDR3 has 15 amino acids. The CDR3 sequence: CASSPRTATNEKLFF. In DNA form, the CDR3 reads TGTGCCAGCAGCCCCAGGACAGCAACTAATGAAAAACTGTTTTTT.

The chain is built from TRBV5-1 and TRBJ2-1; weak D call: TRBD2 (5 bases). V was pared by 0 bases and J by 4 bases, with 20 bases between. The CDR3 extends over 18 amino acids. The germline gives CDR1 SGHRS, CDR2 YFSETQ. CDR3 nucleotide sequence: TGCGCCAGCAGCTTGGACCTAGCCATCCCGGGTACGTACAATGAGCAGTTCTTC. Its protein is CASSLDLAIPGTYNEQFF.

This sequence joins TRBV4-1 and TRBJ2-5, with a weak D call TRBD1 (5 bases). V lost 7 bases and J 5 bases, leaving 11 bases between the germline ends. Germline V gene lookup returns CDR1 MGHRA and CDR2 YSYEKL. This CDR3 has 12 residues. DNA for the CDR3: TGCGCCAGCATGGGCAGGGCGGAGACCCAGTACTTC. Its protein product is CASMGRAETQYF.

J is TRBJ1-1 and V is TRBV18, with 7 bases matching TRBD1. CDR1 is KGHSH and CDR2 is LQKENI in the germline V gene. CDR3 length: 15 amino acids. V was pared by 6 bases and J by 0 bases, with 7 bases of the junction left unmatched. CDR3 nucleotide sequence: TGTGCCAGCTCCCTACCCGGGACAGTGAACACTGAAGCTTTCTTT. This encodes CASSLPGTVNTEAFF.

This clone was observed once. The genes are TRBV7-9 and TRBJ2-2; 8 nucleotides line up with TRBD1. This CDR3 is built from 15 residues. V was clipped by 5 bases and J by 7 bases; unmatched bases: 9. Per germline, CDR1 SEHNR and CDR2 FQNEAQ (reference sequence). The CDR3: CASSAGTGRDGELFF. The CDR3 coding sequence is TGTGCCAGCAGCGCCGGGACAGGCCGTGACGGGGAGCTGTTTTTT.

The genes are TRBV28 and TRBJ2-7; tentative D call: TRBD2 (7 bases). The V end was cut by 11 bases, the J end by 1 base, with 18 bases between. Germline CDR1 and CDR2: MDHEN and SYDVKM. The CDR3 runs 14 residues. The CDR3 region is CAASKGGGSYEQYF. The CDR3 DNA reads as TGTGCCGCTTCCAAGGGAGGGGGTTCCTACGAGCAGTACTTC. The whole variable domain, remainder taken from reference TRBV28 and TRBJ2-7, is DVKVTQSSRYLVKRTGEKVFLECVQDMDHENMFWYRQDPGLGLRLIYFSYDVKMKEKGDIPEGYSVSREKKERFSLILESASTNQTSMYLCAASKGGGSYEQYFGPGTRLTVT.